The 30 T cell receptor beta chains given below trace back to one sample, sequenced in a study of early T cells in non-severe SARS-CoV-2 infection. TCRdb re-analysed the 5' RACE reads in MiXCR, keeping a single row per CDR3 protein. This table has some 67,000 distinct CDR3 sequences, about 13% appearing once. Specimen: whole blood. These receptors originate from an adult who was a healthcare worker with PCR-confirmed SARS-CoV-2 infection or an uninfected control (not recorded which).

The chain uses TRBV28 and TRBJ1-2, with TRBD1 matching 7 bases. J was trimmed by 5 bases and V by 6 bases; bases with no gene match: 6. This CDR3 spans 13 amino acids. Germline V gives CDR1 MDHEN, CDR2 SYDVKM. DNA for the CDR3: TGTGCCAGCAGACCGGGACAGTTATATGGCTACACCTTC. This encodes CASRPGQLYGYTF.

This sequence joins TRBV7-2 and TRBJ2-2, with 7 bases fitting TRBD1. Germline V gene lookup returns CDR1 SGHTA and CDR2 FQGNSA. The CDR3 length is 15 residues. The junction had 6 bases not matched to a gene; V was cut back by 5 bases and J by 3 bases. The CDR3 loop reads CASSAQGLDTGELFF. CDR3 coding DNA: TGTGCCAGCAGCGCACAGGGGCTGGACACCGGGGAGCTGTTTTTT.

This clonotype was recorded many times. The V gene is TRBV3-1, the J gene TRBJ1-5; 8 nucleotides match TRBD1. Germline V gene sequence: CDR1 LGHDT, CDR2 YNNKEL (reference sequence). The ends lost 4 bases at V and 2 bases at J; junction bases unmatched: 4. This CDR3 has 15 residues. DNA of the CDR3: TGTGCCAGCAGCCCGAAGACAGGGGGCAATCAGCCCCAGCATTTT. It specifies CASSPKTGGNQPQHF. The whole variable domain, filled in from reference TRBV3-1 and TRBJ1-5, reads DTAVSQTPKYLVTQMGNDKSIKCEQNLGHDTMYWYKQDSKKFLKIMFSYNNKELIINETVPNRFSPKSPDKAHLNLHINSLELGDSAVYFCASSPKTGGNQPQHFGDGTRLSIL.

V and J are TRBV13 and TRBJ1-1, with D unresolved. The CDR3 extends over 13 amino acids. V lost 5 bases and J lost 0, with 7 bases in between. Per germline, CDR1 PRHDT and CDR2 FYEKMQ (reference sequence). The CDR3 DNA follows: TGTGCCAGCAGCCTTCTGATGAACACTGAAGCTTTCTTT. This translates into CASSLLMNTEAFF.

This chain joins TRBV28 and TRBJ2-7; weak D call: TRBD2 (6 bases). Germline V lookup: CDR1 MDHEN, CDR2 SYDVKM. Trimming shortened V by 6 bases and J by 4 bases, and 25 bases separated the two germline ends. This CDR3 spans 17 amino acids. The CDR3 loop is CASSPPLSNRGGYEQYF. The DNA of the CDR3 is TGTGCCAGCAGCCCACCCCTATCGAATAGGGGAGGATACGAGCAGTACTTC.

The V and J genes are TRBV7-2 and TRBJ1-4, with D possibly TRBD1 on 6 matching bases. CDR3 length equals 14 residues. Germline assignment: CDR1 SGHTA and CDR2 FQGNSA. Trimming left V 5 bases short and J 2 bases short, with 9 bases between. CDR3 sequence reads: CASSDRITNEKLFF. As DNA, the CDR3 is TGTGCCAGCAGCGACAGGATCACTAATGAAAAACTGTTTTTT.

The V and J genes are TRBV30 and TRBJ2-2; D is perhaps TRBD1 (5 bases). Trimming took 3 bases from V and 5 from J, leaving 16 bases between them. The CDR3 extends over 15 amino acids. From germline, CDR1 is GTSNPN and CDR2 SVGIG (reference sequence). The chain's CDR3 is CAWSKVPGYTGELFF. For the CDR3, the DNA is TGTGCCTGGAGCAAGGTTCCAGGGTATACCGGGGAGCTGTTTTTT.

This clonotype was found many times. The V and J genes are TRBV5-1 and TRBJ1-1; tentatively, D is TRBD1 (5 bases). The CDR3 sequence is 14 residues long. Germline V gene lookup returns CDR1 SGHRS and CDR2 YFSETQ. Trimming removed 5 bases at V and 0 bases at J, with 11 bases between. CDR3 DNA sequence: TGCGCCAGCAGTCGGGACGGAATGAACACTGAAGCTTTCTTT. It yields the protein CASSRDGMNTEAFF.

This chain uses TRBV12-3 or TRBV12-4 with TRBJ2-4; the D is unclear. V was clipped by 3 bases and J by 8 bases, with 5 bases between them. The CDR3 has 11 amino acids. The CDR3: CASSFQDIQYF. CDR3 coding DNA: TGTGCCAGCAGTTTCCAGGACATTCAGTACTTC.

This clonotype was seen many times. The V and J genes are TRBV7-3 and TRBJ2-2; TRBD1 or TRBD2 may be the D gene (5 bases each). The V gene's germline CDR1 is SGHTA and CDR2 FQGTGA. Deletions cut 6 bases from V and 4 bases from J, with 15 bases between. The CDR3 covers 15 residues. The CDR3 DNA is TGTGCCAGCAGTGTCGGGACCGTAGGCACCGGGGAGCTGTTTTTT. Translating it yields CASSVGTVGTGELFF.

In this sample, this clonotype turned up many times. The chain uses TRBV7-8 and TRBJ2-5; 8 nucleotides agree with TRBD2. The CDR3 totals 16 residues. Germline V gene data show CDR1 as SGHVS and CDR2 as FQNEAQ. V gave up 3 bases and J gave up 7 bases; unmatched junction bases: 13. CDR3 in DNA: TGTGCCAGCAGCTTGGCCACAGCGGGGGCGCCCGGGACCCAGTACTTC. This codes for CASSLATAGAPGTQYF.

The rearrangement joins TRBV5-6 to TRBJ1-6; D is undetermined. The CDR3 loop spans 17 amino acids. In germline, CDR1 is SGHDT, CDR2 YYEEEE. Trimming took off 1 base at V and 7 bases at J, with 18 bases between the two ends. CDR3 sequence (DNA): TGTGCCAGCAGCTTGAGGGTTTGGGGAGGCTACAATTCACCCCTCCACTTT. As protein: CASSLRVWGGYNSPLHF. The full variable domain, in which reference TRBV5-6 and TRBJ1-6 provide the parts outside the CDR3, is DAGVTQSPTHLIKTRGQQVTLRCSPKSGHDTVSWYQQALGQGPQFIFQYYEEEERQRGNFPDRFSGHQFPNYSSELNVNALLLGDSALYLCASSLRVWGGYNSPLHFGNGTRLTVT.

The V gene is TRBV5-1, the J gene TRBJ1-1; D gene uncertain. The CDR3 totals 12 residues. Germline-derived CDR1 and CDR2 are SGHRS and YFSETQ. With 1 base removed from V and 1 base from J, the gap between germline ends came to 2 bases. The CDR3 nucleotides read TGCGCCAGCAGCTTGTCGAACACTGAAGCTTTCTTT. The encoded protein is CASSLSNTEAFF.

This clonotype was detected only a few times. This chain joins TRBV7-2 and TRBJ2-4; 8 bases are a match to TRBD1. Trimming took 5 bases from V and 8 from J; bases not matched to a gene: 5. CDR1 and CDR2 (germline): SGHTA, FQGNSA. This CDR3 contains 13 residues. CDR3 sequence reads: CASSRQQGDIQYF. The CDR3 DNA reads TGTGCCAGCAGCCGGCAACAGGGGGACATTCAGTACTTC. The complete variable domain, with remaining parts taken from reference TRBV7-2 and TRBJ2-4, reads GAGVSQSPSNKVTEKGKDVELRCDPISGHTALYWYRQSLGQGLEFLIYFQGNSAPDKSGLPSDRFSAERTGGSVSTLTIQRTQQEDSAVYLCASSRQQGDIQYFGAGTRLSVL.

The V call is TRBV9, the J call TRBJ2-7; the match to TRBD1 covers 7 bases. V trimming: 0 bases; J trimming: 3 bases; junction bases outside the gene matches: 3. CDR3 size: 14 residues. Germline lookup yields CDR1 SGDLS and CDR2 YYNGEE. The CDR3 DNA follows: TGTGCCAGCAGCGTAGCGGGGACAGACTACGAGCAGTACTTC. Protein: CASSVAGTDYEQYF. The full variable domain, completed using reference TRBV9 and TRBJ2-7, is DSGVTQTPKHLITATGQRVTLRCSPRSGDLSVYWYQQSLDQGLQFLIQYYNGEERAKGNILERFSAQQFPDLHSELNLSSLELGDSALYFCASSVAGTDYEQYFGPGTRLTVT.

This clonotype was found many times. The chain joins TRBV13 to TRBJ2-5; D remains ambiguous. This CDR3 spans 14 amino acids. Trimming cost V 0 bases and J 2 bases, with 7 bases left between them. The germline V gene encodes CDR1 PRHDT and CDR2 FYEKMQ (reference sequence). The CDR3 DNA sequence: TGTGCCAGCAGCTTAGGCCTGATTCAAGAGACCCAGTACTTC. This sequence encodes CASSLGLIQETQYF.

As regards this clonotype: Being one base from a much bigger clone, this may be a read error. The rearrangement joins TRBV5-1 to TRBJ2-3, with 9 nucleotides matching TRBD1. The CDR3 runs 16 residues. Germline lookup yields CDR1 SGHRS and CDR2 YFSETQ. With V trimmed by 4 bases and J by 4 bases, 10 bases remained unmatched. The DNA for the CDR3 is TGCGCCAGCAGCCCGGGGACAGGGCTAGTCTCAGATACGCAGTATTTT. This sequence encodes CASSPGTGLVSDTQYF.

This clonotype occurred many times. The chain combines TRBV21-1 with TRBJ1-1. TRBV21-1 is a pseudogene segment. The CDR3 extends over 11 amino acids. This chain's CDR3 is CASSPETEAFF. DNA for the CDR3: TGTGCCAGCAGCCCCGAAACTGAAGCTTTCTTT.

This clonotype came up many times. The chain combines TRBV6-5 with TRBJ1-5, with D maybe TRBD1 (5 bases). This CDR3 has 14 amino acids. V was shortened by 2 bases and J by 6 bases, with 11 bases between the two germline ends. Germline values: CDR1 MNHEY, CDR2 SVGAGI. CDR3 sequence reads: CASSYDSRVQPQHF. The CDR3 DNA reads TGTGCCAGCAGTTACGACAGTCGAGTTCAGCCCCAGCATTTT.

This clonotype was counted at least ten times. The J gene is TRBJ2-7, the V gene TRBV6-2 or TRBV6-3, with a tentative D call TRBD2 (6 bases). Germline V gives CDR1 MNHEY, CDR2 SVGEGT. The V gene lost 5 bases and the J gene lost 2 bases, with 10 bases spanning the gap. The CDR3 contains 13 residues. In DNA, the CDR3 is TGTGCCAGCAGTGTTAGCGGCCCCTACGAGCAGTACTTC. Encoded protein: CASSVSGPYEQYF.

The sample holds a few counts of this clonotype. The chain employs TRBV7-8 and TRBJ2-2; 13 bases map to TRBD2. Germline CDR1 SGHVS, CDR2 FQNEAQ. The length of the CDR3 is 19 residues. Trimming at V came to 5 bases and at J to 7 bases, leaving 16 bases not matched to a gene. CDR3 loop: CASSLARTSGRASNGELFF. The DNA for the CDR3 is TGTGCCAGCAGCCTCGCTAGGACTAGCGGGAGAGCCTCTAACGGGGAGCTGTTTTTT. The full variable domain, rest sourced from reference TRBV7-8 and TRBJ2-2, is GAGVSQSPRYKVAKRGQDVALRCDPISGHVSLFWYQQALGQGPEFLTYFQNEAQLDKSGLPSDRFFAERPEGSVSTLKIQRTQQEDSAVYLCASSLARTSGRASNGELFFGEGSRLTVL.

In its sample, this clonotype was seen a few times. The rearrangement uses TRBV29-1 and TRBJ1-2; D is ambiguous. Deletions cut 3 bases from V and 4 bases from J, with 6 bases between. Germline V CDR1 and CDR2: SQVTM, ANQGSEA. The CDR3 sequence is 11 residues long. Here the CDR3 DNA reads TGCAGCGTTGACGGACCCTATGGCTACACCTTC. Its translation is CSVDGPYGYTF.

This clonotype was observed a handful of times. The gene calls are TRBV2 and TRBJ2-1, with 9 bases identical to TRBD2. CDR3 length equals 14 residues. Losses at the gene ends were 7 bases for V and 6 bases for J; bases not matched to a gene: 7. Germline CDR1 is SNHLY and CDR2 is FYNNEI. CDR3 sequence (DNA): TGTGCCAGCATGGGGCTAGCGGGACGCAATGAGCAGTTCTTC. Residues: CASMGLAGRNEQFF. Full variable domain (outside the CDR3, taken from reference TRBV2 and TRBJ2-1): EPEVTQTPSHQVTQMGQEVILRCVPISNHLYFYWYRQILGQKVEFLVSFYNNEISEKSEIFDDQFSVERPDGSNFTLKIRSTKLEDSAMYFCASMGLAGRNEQFFGPGTRLTVL.

This clonotype has a count of ten or more. This chain joins TRBV25-1 and TRBJ2-2, with TRBD2 matching over 14 bases. Germline lookup yields CDR1 MGHDK and CDR2 SYGVNS. V dropped 1 base and J dropped 5; count of bases not matched to a gene: 0. The CDR3 runs 16 residues. The CDR3 loop is CASSEWTSGGTGELFF. CDR3 bases: TGTGCCAGCAGTGAATGGACTAGCGGGGGGACCGGGGAGCTGTTTTTT.

This clonotype was recorded at least ten times. The chain carries TRBV28 and TRBJ2-1, with 11 bases that match TRBD1. Looked up from germline, CDR1 is MDHEN and CDR2 is SYDVKM. The length of the CDR3 is 13 residues. V was pared by 4 bases and J by 10 bases, with 3 bases of the junction left unmatched. The CDR3 nucleotides read TGTGCCAGCAGTTCGGGACAGGGGGAAGAGCAGTTCTTC. Its translation: CASSSGQGEEQFF.

The V and J genes are TRBV7-2 and TRBJ2-5, with D perhaps given as TRBD1 or TRBD2 (5 bases each). This CDR3 contains 19 residues. The germline gives CDR1 SGHTA, CDR2 FQGNSA. Trimming removed 5 bases from V and 1 base from J, with 26 bases in between. CDR3 DNA: TGTGCCAGCAGCCCACGCCGGGGACGGACCATGCTGAGCCAAGAGACCCAGTACTTC. It is translated as CASSPRRGRTMLSQETQYF. Full variable domain (rest looked up from reference TRBV7-2 and TRBJ2-5): GAGVSQSPSNKVTEKGKDVELRCDPISGHTALYWYRQSLGQGLEFLIYFQGNSAPDKSGLPSDRFSAERTGGSVSTLTIQRTQQEDSAVYLCASSPRRGRTMLSQETQYFGPGTRLLVL.

V and J are TRBV29-1 and TRBJ1-1; no definite D call. Trimming removed 6 bases at V and 5 bases at J, with 13 bases between. The CDR3 loop spans 12 amino acids. The germline V gene encodes CDR1 SQVTM and CDR2 ANQGSEA. The CDR3 region has the DNA TGCAGCGTCAGAACCCCTGGGACTGAAGCTTTCTTT. Translation: CSVRTPGTEAFF.

This clonotype was seen more than once but under ten times. This chain uses TRBV29-1 with TRBJ1-4, with TRBD1 matching 8 bases. The CDR3 is 14 amino acids. V lost 1 base and J lost 7; bases outside the gene matches: 5. Germline V lookup: CDR1 SQVTM, CDR2 ANQGSEA. As DNA, the CDR3 is TGCAGCGTTGAAGTCAGGGGGCGAGGTGAAAAACTGTTTTTT. Protein: CSVEVRGRGEKLFF.

The chain links TRBV18 to TRBJ2-1; D might be TRBD2 (6 bases). The CDR3 has 12 residues. In germline, CDR1 is KGHSH, CDR2 LQKENI. Trimming left V 6 bases short and J 9 bases short, with 12 bases between. CDR3 loop: CASSPAGAEQFF. DNA of the CDR3: TGTGCCAGCTCCCCAGCGGGTGCTGAGCAGTTCTTC.

The chain is built from TRBV7-9 and TRBJ2-1; maybe TRBD1 (5 bases). The length of the CDR3 is 14 residues. The V end lost 5 bases, the J end lost 2 bases, and 10 bases lay between the germline ends. Germline V CDR1 and CDR2: SEHNR, FQNEAQ (reference sequence). CDR3 loop: CASSGHSTYNEQFF. The DNA for the CDR3 is TGTGCCAGCAGCGGACATTCTACCTACAATGAGCAGTTCTTC.